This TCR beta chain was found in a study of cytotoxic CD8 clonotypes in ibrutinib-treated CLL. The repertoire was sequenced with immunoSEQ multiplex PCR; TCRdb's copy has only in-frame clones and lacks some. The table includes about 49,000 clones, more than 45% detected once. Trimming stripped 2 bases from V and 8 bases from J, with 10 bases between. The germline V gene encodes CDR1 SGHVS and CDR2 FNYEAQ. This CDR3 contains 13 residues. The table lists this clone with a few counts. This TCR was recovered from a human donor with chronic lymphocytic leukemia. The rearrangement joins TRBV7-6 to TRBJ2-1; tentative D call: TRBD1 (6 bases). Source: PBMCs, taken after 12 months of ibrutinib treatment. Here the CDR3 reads CASSLNRDDEQFF. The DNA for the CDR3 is TGTGCCAGCAGCTTAAACAGGGACGATGAGCAGTTCTTC. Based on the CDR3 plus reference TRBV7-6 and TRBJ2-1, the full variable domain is GAGVSQSPRYKVTKRGQDVALRCDPISGHVSLYWYRQALGQGPEFLTYFNYEAQQDKSGLPNDRFSAERPEGSISTLTIQRTEQRDSAMYRCASSLNRDDEQFFGPGTRLTVL.